This is a list of T cell receptor beta chains from one sample in a study of cytomegalovirus exposure and HLA in healthy donors. Some clones are missing from TCRdb's copy, which holds only in-frame ones; the method was immunoSEQ multiplex PCR. The sample holds about 91,000 clones, more than 75% seen once. Sequenced sample: PBMCs. These receptors were collected from a man aged 25 to 40 in good health and CMV-seropositive. Each CDR3 is given with its conserved first and last residue. A D gene is named only where the DNA matches it firmly. Part of the rows lack a size; the others show once, few, many or a class for expanded clones.

size: .; J: TRBJ1-3; V: TRBV6-1; D: .; CDR3: CASVTGKAGNTIYF; DNA: TGTGCCAGCGTTACAGGGAAGGCTGGAAACACCATATATTTT
size: .; J: TRBJ2-1; V: TRBV6-1; D: TRBD1; CDR3: CASRGQGVNEQFF; DNA: TGTGCCAGCAGAGGACAGGGGGTGAATGAGCAGTTCTTC
size: .; J: TRBJ2-5; V: TRBV28; D: TRBD1; CDR3: CASSPWDRPGETQYF; DNA: TGTGCCAGCAGTCCTTGGGACAGGCCGGGGGAGACCCAGTACTTC
size: .; J: TRBJ1-5; V: TRBV19; D: .; CDR3: CASSGQNSNQPQHF; DNA: TGTGCCAGTAGTGGACAGAATAGCAATCAGCCCCAGCATTTT
size: .; J: TRBJ2-3; V: TRBV19; D: .; CDR3: CASSIGLADTQYF; DNA: TGTGCCAGTAGTATAGGGCTAGCAGATACGCAGTATTTT
size: .; J: TRBJ1-5; V: TRBV6-4; D: .; CDR3: CASSVIGSNQPQHF; DNA: TGTGCCAGCAGCGTTATCGGTAGCAATCAGCCCCAGCATTTT
size: .; J: TRBJ2-7; V: TRBV5-1; D: TRBD2; CDR3: CASSWGGNDEQYF; DNA: TGCGCCAGCAGCTGGGGGGGAAATGACGAGCAGTACTTC
size: .; J: TRBJ2-1; V: TRBV7-9; D: TRBD1; CDR3: CASSSHRGRSYNEQFF; DNA: TGTGCCAGCAGCTCGCACAGGGGGCGGTCCTACAATGAGCAGTTCTTC
size: .; J: TRBJ1-5; V: TRBV19; D: .; CDR3: CASSISEGQPQHF; DNA: TGTGCCAGTAGTATATCTGAGGGTCAGCCCCAGCATTTT
size: .; J: TRBJ1-4; V: TRBV5-4; D: TRBD1; CDR3: CASSRDRGNEKLFF; DNA: TGTGCCAGCAGCCGGGACAGGGGAAATGAAAAACTGTTTTTT
size: .; J: TRBJ2-5; V: TRBV5-1; D: TRBD1; CDR3: CASSFPIGTAQETQYF; DNA: TGCGCCAGCAGCTTCCCCATTGGGACAGCTCAAGAGACCCAGTACTTC
size: few; J: TRBJ2-3; V: TRBV29-1; D: TRBD1; CDR3: CSVAGGVGTDTQYF; DNA: TGCAGCGTCGCAGGGGGCGTGGGCACAGATACGCAGTATTTT
size: once; J: TRBJ1-4; V: TRBV5-1; D: .; CDR3: CASSLQGANEKLFF; DNA: TGCGCCAGCAGCTTACAGGGAGCTAATGAAAAACTGTTTTTT
size: .; J: TRBJ2-3; V: TRBV7-9; D: TRBD1; CDR3: CASSPRTGRTDTQYF; DNA: TGTGCCAGCAGCCCGAGGACAGGCAGGACAGATACGCAGTATTTT
size: once; J: TRBJ2-1; V: TRBV15; D: TRBD1; CDR3: CATSRITGANNEQFF; DNA: TGTGCCACCAGCAGAATCACAGGGGCAAACAATGAGCAGTTCTTC
size: .; J: TRBJ2-7; V: TRBV11-1; D: .; CDR3: CASSPFRTGGTYEQYF; DNA: TGTGCCAGCAGCCCTTTTCGGACAGGTGGGACTTACGAGCAGTACTTC
size: .; J: TRBJ2-2; V: TRBV10-3; D: TRBD1; CDR3: CAISVRDRDTGELFF; DNA: TGTGCCATCAGCGTCCGGGACAGGGACACCGGGGAGCTGTTTTTT
size: .; J: TRBJ2-2; V: TRBV10-1; D: .; CDR3: CASSEWGKPNTGELFF; DNA: TGCGCCAGCAGTGAATGGGGCAAACCGAACACCGGGGAGCTGTTTTTT
size: .; J: TRBJ1-5; V: TRBV2; D: .; CDR3: CASLRDSNQPQHF; DNA: TGTGCCAGCCTCAGGGATAGCAATCAGCCCCAGCATTTT
size: .; J: TRBJ2-1; V: TRBV9; D: .; CDR3: CASSVGSAGYNEQFF; DNA: TGTGCCAGCAGCGTGGGGAGCGCCGGGTACAATGAGCAGTTCTTC
size: .; J: TRBJ2-3; V: TRBV15; D: TRBD1; CDR3: CATSSMGQTSTDTQYF; DNA: TGTGCCACCAGCAGCATGGGACAGACTAGCACAGATACGCAGTATTTT
size: few; J: TRBJ1-5; V: TRBV7-9; D: .; CDR3: CASSSAIGNQPQHF; DNA: TGTGCCAGCAGCTCCGCTATCGGCAATCAGCCCCAGCATTTT
size: .; J: TRBJ2-2; V: TRBV11-3; D: .; CDR3: CASSLQGHTGELFF; DNA: TGTGCCAGCAGCTTACAGGGCCACACCGGGGAGCTGTTTTTT
size: few; J: TRBJ1-3; V: TRBV27; D: TRBD1; CDR3: CASSRGTGLGNTIYF; DNA: TGTGCCAGCAGTCGCGGGACAGGGTTAGGAAACACCATATATTTT
size: once; J: TRBJ2-1; V: TRBV11-3; D: .; CDR3: CASSPGREYAYNEQFF; DNA: TGTGCCAGCAGCCCTGGACGGGAGTATGCCTACAATGAGCAGTTCTTC
size: .; J: TRBJ1-5; V: TRBV5-1; D: .; CDR3: CASSLTGAQPQHF; DNA: TGCGCCAGCAGCTTGACAGGAGCTCAGCCCCAGCATTTT
size: .; J: TRBJ1-1; V: TRBV6-5; D: TRBD1; CDR3: CASRRRQGGLAFF; DNA: TGTGCCAGCAGACGAAGACAGGGGGGTTTGGCTTTCTTT
size: once; J: TRBJ1-5; V: TRBV4-1; D: .; CDR3: CASSQGAGINQPQHF; DNA: TGCGCCAGCAGCCAAGGTGCAGGGATAAATCAGCCCCAGCATTTT
size: .; J: TRBJ2-3; V: TRBV7-9; D: .; CDR3: CASSSAEGWMYF; DNA: TGTGCCAGCAGCTCGGCGGAAGGATGGATGTATTTT
size: .; J: TRBJ1-1; V: TRBV19; D: .; CDR3: CASIIPRGTEAFF; DNA: TGTGCCAGTATAATCCCAAGGGGCACTGAAGCTTTCTTT
size: .; J: TRBJ2-6; V: TRBV2; D: .; CDR3: CASKDGYLTGGAHGANVLTF; DNA: TGTGCCAGCAAGGACGGCTATCTAACGGGGGGCGCGCATGGGGCCAACGTCCTGACTTTC
size: few; J: TRBJ1-2; V: TRBV29-1; D: TRBD1; CDR3: CSVGTGGQSGYTF; DNA: TGCAGCGTTGGGACAGGGGGCCAGTCAGGCTACACCTTC
size: .; J: TRBJ2-1; V: TRBV6-1; D: .; CDR3: CAIAAGRYNEQFF; DNA: TGTGCCATAGCGGCAGGTCGCTACAATGAGCAGTTCTTC
size: .; J: TRBJ1-4; V: TRBV28; D: TRBD1; CDR3: CASCTGDGNEKLFF; DNA: TGTGCCAGTTGTACAGGGGACGGGAATGAAAAACTGTTTTTT
size: .; J: TRBJ2-5; V: TRBV10-2; D: TRBD1; CDR3: CASIPRSEDRGGQGEETQYF; DNA: TGCGCCAGCATTCCCCGGTCAGAGGATCGGGGCGGACAGGGTGAAGAGACCCAGTACTTC
size: .; J: TRBJ2-1; V: TRBV28; D: TRBD2; CDR3: CASSLASGPYNEQFF; DNA: TGTGCCAGCAGTTTAGCTAGCGGACCCTACAATGAGCAGTTCTTC
size: .; J: TRBJ2-3; V: TRBV28; D: TRBD1; CDR3: CASSLPDRGPDTQYF; DNA: TGTGCCAGCAGTTTACCTGACAGGGGACCAGATACGCAGTATTTT
size: few; J: TRBJ2-5; V: TRBV10-3; D: TRBD2; CDR3: CAISERASGGETQYF; DNA: TGTGCCATCAGTGAGCGGGCTAGCGGCGGAGAGACCCAGTACTTC
size: .; J: TRBJ2-7; V: TRBV6-5; D: TRBD1; CDR3: CASRRQGSYEQYF; DNA: TGTGCCAGCAGGCGACAGGGTTCCTACGAGCAGTACTTC
size: .; J: TRBJ2-7; V: TRBV27; D: TRBD2; CDR3: CASSPRGGLAWEQYF; DNA: TGTGCCAGCAGTCCTCGGGGGGGACTAGCGTGGGAGCAGTACTTC
size: once; J: TRBJ1-2; V: TRBV5-4; D: .; CDR3: CASSFRQERYGYTF; DNA: TGTGCCAGCAGCTTCAGACAAGAACGGTATGGCTACACCTTC
size: .; J: TRBJ2-7; V: TRBV27; D: TRBD2; CDR3: CASSLALAGGPYEQYF; DNA: TGTGCCAGCAGTTTAGCCCTAGCGGGAGGGCCCTACGAGCAGTACTTC
size: .; J: TRBJ2-5; V: TRBV19; D: TRBD2; CDR3: CASSAGTSGSIETQYF; DNA: TGTGCCAGTAGTGCCGGGACTAGCGGGAGCATCGAGACCCAGTACTTC
size: once; J: TRBJ2-2; V: TRBV27; D: TRBD2; CDR3: CASSIRTSGSRTGELFF; DNA: TGTGCCAGCAGTATCAGGACTAGCGGGAGTCGTACCGGGGAGCTGTTTTTT
size: .; J: TRBJ2-7; V: TRBV5-1; D: .; CDR3: CASSEAAELYEQYF; DNA: TGCGCCAGCAGCGAGGCGGCTGAACTCTACGAGCAGTACTTC
size: .; J: TRBJ2-7; V: TRBV27; D: .; CDR3: CASSLASANYEQYF; DNA: TGTGCCAGCAGTCTCGCTAGCGCCAACTACGAGCAGTACTTC
size: .; J: TRBJ1-1; V: TRBV7-3; D: TRBD1; CDR3: CASRQSEGQKAFF; DNA: TGTGCCAGCAGGCAATCTGAGGGACAGAAAGCTTTCTTT
size: .; J: TRBJ2-1; V: TRBV6-5; D: .; CDR3: CASSYSGLSNEQFF; DNA: TGTGCCAGCAGTTACTCGGGGCTCAGCAATGAGCAGTTCTTC
size: .; J: TRBJ2-7; V: TRBV15; D: TRBD1; CDR3: CATTMDRGTSYEQYF; DNA: TGTGCCACCACCATGGACAGGGGGACATCCTACGAGCAGTACTTC
size: .; J: TRBJ1-2; V: TRBV7-2; D: TRBD1; CDR3: CASSVQGAFDGYTF; DNA: TGTGCCAGCAGCGTACAGGGGGCGTTCGATGGCTACACCTTC
size: few; J: TRBJ1-1; V: TRBV7-9; D: .; CDR3: CASSSIVRAFF; DNA: TGTGCCAGCAGCTCGATAGTGAGGGCTTTCTTT
size: .; J: TRBJ2-3; V: TRBV28; D: TRBD2; CDR3: CASSLLAGGADTQYF; DNA: TGTGCCAGCAGTTTACTAGCGGGAGGGGCAGATACGCAGTATTTT
size: .; J: TRBJ2-7; V: TRBV7-9; D: .; CDR3: CASSLYSTLGEQYF; DNA: TGTGCCAGCAGCTTATATAGCACCCTCGGGGAGCAGTACTTC
size: .; J: TRBJ2-5; V: TRBV6-4; D: .; CDR3: CASSARGEETQYF; DNA: TGTGCCAGCAGCGCCCGGGGAGAGGAGACCCAGTACTTC
size: .; J: TRBJ2-5; V: TRBV7-9; D: TRBD1; CDR3: CASSLEQGAKTQYF; DNA: TGTGCCAGCAGCTTGGAACAGGGGGCGAAGACCCAGTACTTC